The 27 T cell receptor beta chains presented below share a single source sample, sequenced in a study of T cell responses to AZD1222 COVID-19 vaccine. The method was immunoSEQ multiplex PCR; TCRdb's version includes in-frame clones alone and lacks a portion of them. Of more than 70,000 clones listed, 70% to 90% are singletons. Sample: peripheral blood, taken 28 days after the second AZD1222 dose. The receptors were gathered from an adult who received the AZD1222 COVID-19 vaccine.

This chain links TRBV30 with TRBJ2-3; TRBD2 matches 9 bases. This CDR3 region has 14 residues. Germline assignment: CDR1 GTSNPN and CDR2 SVGIG (reference sequence). J lost 1 base, V lost 4 bases, and 3 bases had no gene match. The CDR3 sequence: CAWNVAGGTDTQYF. As DNA, the CDR3 is TGTGCCTGGAACGTAGCGGGGGGCACAGATACGCAGTATTTT.

This clone was observed a few times. The chain has TRBV5-4 and TRBJ1-5; D gene uncertain. V lost 0 bases to trimming and J lost 7 bases, with 8 bases between them. The CDR3 has 13 residues. Germline V CDR1 and CDR2: SGHNT, YYREEE (reference sequence). The CDR3 sequence: CASSLGKEQPQHF. The CDR3, as DNA: TGTGCCAGCAGCTTGGGGAAGGAGCAGCCCCAGCATTTT.

This clone was seen just once. The chain employs TRBV7-2 and TRBJ2-5, with D hard to call. Germline values: CDR1 SGHTA, CDR2 FQGNSA. Trimming removed 5 bases at V and 0 bases at J, with 13 bases between. This CDR3 region has 15 residues. The CDR3 DNA reads as TGTGCCAGCAGCGGAGCTGGGCACCACCAAGAGACCCAGTACTTC. Translated, it gives CASSGAGHHQETQYF.

The genes are TRBV29-1 and TRBJ1-3; D is undetermined. V was clipped by 5 bases and J by 1 base, with 6 bases between them. The CDR3 sequence is 12 residues long. Germline loops: CDR1 SQVTM, CDR2 ANQGSEA. CDR3 coding DNA: TGCAGCGTTCAAAGGTCTGGAAACACCATATATTTT. Translation gives CSVQRSGNTIYF.

This rearrangement joins TRBV27 to TRBJ2-3; 9 bases are shared with TRBD2. CDR1 MNHEY and CDR2 SMNVEV come from the germline V gene (reference sequence). The CDR3 has 17 amino acids. The V and J ends lost 5 bases and 4 bases, in that order; junction bases with no gene match: 13. This chain's CDR3 is CASSPTSISGRSDTQYF. The DNA of the CDR3 is TGTGCCAGCAGTCCGACTTCTATTAGCGGGAGATCAGATACGCAGTATTTT.

This clone was counted a single time. V and J are TRBV5-4 and TRBJ1-1; D not resolved. Trimming took off 2 bases at V and 7 bases at J, with 12 bases between the two ends. There are 13 residues in the CDR3. Germline CDR1 reads SGHNT; CDR2 reads YYREEE (reference sequence). As DNA, the CDR3 is TGTGCCAGCAGCTTATGGCCCCCATTTGAAGCTTTCTTT. Encoded protein: CASSLWPPFEAFF.

The chain is built from TRBV11-2 and TRBJ2-7; 10 positions agree with TRBD1. Germline assignment: CDR1 SGHAT and CDR2 FQNNGV. There are 15 residues in the CDR3. Trimming removed 4 bases from V and 3 bases from J; junction bases left unmatched: 6. Here the CDR3 reads CASSWGQGNYYEQYF. CDR3 nucleotide sequence: TGTGCCAGCAGCTGGGGACAGGGGAACTACTACGAGCAGTACTTC.

This chain joins TRBV24-1 and TRBJ2-7; 7 positions agree with TRBD2. V lost 5 bases to trimming and J lost 3 bases; unmatched junction nucleotides: 21. Germline lookup yields CDR1 KGHDR and CDR2 SFDVKD. The CDR3 has 19 amino acids. The CDR3 reads CATSAHWTSSKAKGYEQYF. The CDR3 bases are TGTGCCACCAGTGCCCATTGGACTAGTTCAAAAGCGAAGGGCTACGAGCAGTACTTC.

The CDR3 region is CASRAGTYGYTF. CDR3 bases: TGTGCCAGCAGGGCCGGGACATATGGCTACACCTTC. The chain is built from TRBV2 and TRBJ1-2; tentatively, D is TRBD1 (6 bases). Germline loops: CDR1 SNHLY, CDR2 FYNNEI. Trimming removed 6 bases at V and 5 bases at J, with 10 bases between. The CDR3 extends over 12 amino acids.

The chain couples TRBV3-1 (or the pseudogene TRBV3-2) to TRBJ1-2; D gene unclear. Trimming took off 4 bases at V and 5 bases at J, with 5 bases between the two ends. This CDR3 contains 11 residues. CDR1 LGHDT and CDR2 YNNKEL come from the germline V gene (reference sequence). The CDR3 DNA reads as TGTGCCAGCAGCCGAGATTATGGCTACACCTTC. It translates to CASSRDYGYTF.

The DNA of the CDR3 is TGTGCCAGCAGTTACTCGTACGGGGTATGGAACACTGAAGCTTTCTTT. It is translated as CASSYSYGVWNTEAFF. V is TRBV6-5 and J is TRBJ1-1; D unclear. Trimming shortened V by 0 bases and J by 1 base, and 12 bases separated the two germline ends. Germline V CDR1 and CDR2: MNHEY, SVGAGI. The CDR3 sequence is 16 residues long.

V gene TRBV25-1 combines with J gene TRBJ1-1; D uncertain. V was pared by 5 bases and J by 3 bases, with 10 bases between. This CDR3 spans 13 amino acids. Germline loops: CDR1 MGHDK, CDR2 SYGVNS. CDR3 loop: CASSINGDTEAFF. The CDR3 bases are TGTGCCAGCAGTATCAACGGGGACACTGAAGCTTTCTTT. The full variable domain, its missing parts supplied by reference TRBV25-1 and TRBJ1-1, is EADIYQTPRYLVIGTGKKITLECSQTMGHDKMYWYQQDPGMELHLIHYSYGVNSTEKGDLSSESTVSRIRTEHFPLTLESARPSHTSQYLCASSINGDTEAFFGQGTRLTVV.

This rearrangement joins TRBV4-1 to TRBJ1-1, with unresolved D. Germline CDR1 is MGHRA and CDR2 is YSYEKL. Trimming pared 0 bases from V and 2 bases from J, leaving 13 bases between. This CDR3 spans 16 amino acids. As DNA, the CDR3 is TGCGCCAGCAGCCAAGATAGGACGACGGTTAACACTGAAGCTTTCTTT. This gives the protein CASSQDRTTVNTEAFF.

The chain recombines TRBV25-1 with TRBJ2-3; TRBD2 agrees at 9 bases. V was pared by 4 bases and J by 2 bases, with 7 bases of the junction left unmatched. Germline assignment: CDR1 MGHDK and CDR2 SYGVNS. The CDR3 length is 16 residues. The CDR3 nucleotides read TGTGCCAGCAGTGCCCCGGCTAGCGGGACCACAGATACGCAGTATTTT. This sequence encodes CASSAPASGTTDTQYF. The full variable domain, completed using reference TRBV25-1 and TRBJ2-3, is EADIYQTPRYLVIGTGKKITLECSQTMGHDKMYWYQQDPGMELHLIHYSYGVNSTEKGDLSSESTVSRIRTEHFPLTLESARPSHTSQYLCASSAPASGTTDTQYFGPGTRLTVL.

In its sample, this clone was seen once. The chain is built from TRBV6-5 and TRBJ1-6; the D gene is possibly TRBD1 (6 bases). V was cut by 7 bases and J by 4 bases, with 11 bases left in between. The V gene's germline CDR1 is MNHEY and CDR2 SVGAGI. CDR3 length equals 14 residues. In DNA, the CDR3 is TGTGCCAGCACCTGGCAGGGGTATAATTCACCCCTCCACTTT. The encoded protein is CASTWQGYNSPLHF.

This chain links TRBV5-1 with TRBJ2-3; 13 bases line up with TRBD2. The ends lost 4 bases at V and 4 bases at J; junction bases unmatched: 6. The CDR3 runs to 16 residues. The germline V gene encodes CDR1 SGHRS and CDR2 YFSETQ. This CDR3 reads CASSPTSGRAADTQYF. In DNA, the CDR3 is TGCGCCAGCAGCCCCACTAGCGGGAGGGCCGCAGATACGCAGTATTTT.

This clone was recorded once. The chain recombines TRBV7-2 with TRBJ2-1, with 14 bases identical to TRBD2. CDR1 and CDR2 (germline): SGHTA, FQGNSA. The length of the CDR3 is 16 residues. J lost 9 bases, V lost 6 bases, and 10 bases had no gene match. The CDR3 reads CASRPQGLAGVSEQFF. CDR3 nucleotide sequence: TGTGCCAGCAGACCACAGGGACTAGCGGGAGTGAGTGAGCAGTTCTTC.

The chain carries TRBV29-1 and TRBJ2-3; D gene ambiguous. V was pared by 4 bases and J by 5 bases, with 7 bases between. The CDR3 covers 11 residues. Germline lookup yields CDR1 SQVTM and CDR2 ANQGSEA. The DNA of the CDR3 is TGCAGCGTTGGGGTGGAAGATACGCAGTATTTT. It yields the protein CSVGVEDTQYF.

The chain couples TRBV6-1 to TRBJ1-2; 12 bases map to TRBD1. In germline, CDR1 is MNHNS, CDR2 SASEGT. This CDR3 is 19 amino acids long. V shed 3 bases, J shed 1 base, and the junction held 12 bases outside the gene matches. The CDR3 loop is CASSDPGTGGAGFNYGYTF. CDR3 sequence (DNA): TGTGCCAGCAGTGACCCCGGGACAGGGGGCGCGGGGTTTAACTATGGCTACACCTTC.

The chain employs TRBV5-1 and TRBJ2-7, with a weak D call TRBD2 (5 bases). The CDR3 totals 13 residues. Germline assignment: CDR1 SGHRS and CDR2 YFSETQ. V was clipped by 0 bases and J by 7 bases, with 11 bases between them. CDR3 sequence (DNA): TGCGCCAGCAGCTTGGAACGGGGTGGAGAGCAGTACTTC. The encoded protein is CASSLERGGEQYF.

This clone was counted only a few times. CDR3: CASSHGDEGEYNEQFF. DNA for the CDR3: TGTGCCAGCAGCCATGGGGATGAGGGAGAATACAATGAGCAGTTCTTC. The chain employs TRBV11-2 and TRBJ2-1, with D possibly TRBD2 on 5 matching bases. This CDR3 is built from 16 residues. Germline-derived CDR1 and CDR2 are SGHAT and FQNNGV. V shed 5 bases and J shed 4 bases, with 18 bases lying between them.

This sequence joins TRBV20-1 and TRBJ1-2; D gene uncertain. Germline CDR1 reads DFQATT; CDR2 reads SNEGSKA (reference sequence). Deletions cut 7 bases from V and 3 bases from J, with 9 bases between. The CDR3 sequence is 11 residues long. DNA for the CDR3: TGCAGTGTATGGGTTTACTATGGCTACACCTTC. The encoded protein is CSVWVYYGYTF.

This clone came up once. The gene calls are TRBV4-2 and TRBJ2-7, with D perhaps matching TRBD2 (5 bases). Germline V gives CDR1 LGHNA, CDR2 YNFKEQ. The CDR3 has 15 residues. Trimming pared 1 base from V and 5 bases from J, leaving 15 bases between. CDR3 sequence (DNA): TGTGCCAGCAGCCAAGGAACACTAGTCGTCAACGAGCAGTACTTC. It specifies CASSQGTLVVNEQYF.

This clone has more than one count but fewer than ten. The rearrangement uses TRBV6-6 and TRBJ2-3; D uncertain. Germline V lookup: CDR1 MNHNY, CDR2 SVGAGI (reference sequence). This CDR3 spans 16 amino acids. The ends were cut back, 5 bases at V and 3 bases at J, with 18 bases in the middle. In DNA form, the CDR3 reads TGTGCCAGCAGTCCCACCCACCGGACGGGTACAGATACGCAGTATTTT. It codes for CASSPTHRTGTDTQYF.

The chain carries TRBV25-1 and TRBJ1-3; tentative D call: TRBD1 (5 bases). Trimming removed 6 bases at V and 0 bases at J, with 12 bases between. CDR1 MGHDK and CDR2 SYGVNS come from the germline V gene. The length of the CDR3 is 15 residues. Written as DNA, the CDR3 is TGTGCCAGCAGAAGGACGGGGCCCTCTGGAAACACCATATATTTT. It translates to CASRRTGPSGNTIYF.

The chain recombines TRBV5-1 with TRBJ1-1; D call uncertain. Trimming removed 0 bases from V and 2 bases from J, with 11 bases in between. This CDR3 is built from 15 residues. Per the germline V gene, CDR1 is SGHRS and CDR2 is YFSETQ. CDR3 bases: TGCGCCAGCAGCTTGGTACAAGGCTCAAACACTGAAGCTTTCTTT. It is translated as CASSLVQGSNTEAFF.

The genes are TRBV15 and TRBJ2-5, with 10 bases fitting TRBD1. The V gene end was trimmed by 7 bases and the J gene end by 5 bases; junction bases not matched to a gene: 7. From germline, CDR1 is LNHNV and CDR2 YYDKDF (reference sequence). This CDR3 is 14 amino acids long. CDR3 nucleotide sequence: TGTGCCACCACGAAGGACAGGGGGTCGGAGACCCAGTACTTC. Amino acids: CATTKDRGSETQYF.